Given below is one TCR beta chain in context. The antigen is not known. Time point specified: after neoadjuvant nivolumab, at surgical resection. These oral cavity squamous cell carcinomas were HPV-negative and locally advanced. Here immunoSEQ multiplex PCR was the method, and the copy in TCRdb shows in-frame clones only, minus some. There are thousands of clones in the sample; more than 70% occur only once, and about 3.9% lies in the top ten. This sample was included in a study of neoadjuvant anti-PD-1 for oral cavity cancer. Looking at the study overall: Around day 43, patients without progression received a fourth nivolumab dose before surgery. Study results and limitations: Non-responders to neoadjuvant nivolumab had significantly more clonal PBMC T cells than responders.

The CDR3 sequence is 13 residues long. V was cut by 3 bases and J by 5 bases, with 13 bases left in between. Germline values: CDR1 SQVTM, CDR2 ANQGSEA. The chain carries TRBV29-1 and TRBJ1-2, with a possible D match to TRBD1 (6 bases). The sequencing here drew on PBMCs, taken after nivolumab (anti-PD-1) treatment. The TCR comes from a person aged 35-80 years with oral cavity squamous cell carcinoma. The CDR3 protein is CSVEGGRRYGYTF. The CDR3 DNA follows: TGCAGCGTTGAGGGGGGCCGGAGATATGGCTACACCTTC. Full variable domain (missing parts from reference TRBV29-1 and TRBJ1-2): SAVISQKPSRDICQRGTSLTIQCQVDSQVTMMFWYRQQPGQSLTLIATANQGSEATYESGFVIDKFPISRPNLTFSTLTVSNMSPEDSSIYLCSVEGGRRYGYTFGSGTRLTVV.